Listed here are 20 T cell receptor beta chains from one sample, sequenced in a study of blood T cell repertoires in COVID-19. This table comes from immunoSEQ multiplex PCR, and its TCRdb copy is limited to in-frame clones, with some not included. Of tens of thousands of clones listed, roughly 88% are singletons. What was sequenced was peripheral blood. The receptors were gathered from a woman over 75 with COVID-19, enrolled during active disease.

This chain uses TRBV3-1 (or the pseudogene TRBV3-2) with TRBJ1-4; D is ambiguous. Per the germline V gene, CDR1 is LGHDT and CDR2 is YNNKEL (reference sequence). The V gene lost 0 bases and the J gene lost 8 bases, with 7 bases spanning the gap. The CDR3 covers 13 residues. CDR3: CASSQDHQEKLFF. The CDR3 DNA sequence: TGTGCCAGCAGCCAAGATCACCAGGAAAAACTGTTTTTT.

This clone came up a few times. The chain employs TRBV6-2 or TRBV6-3 and TRBJ1-1, with TRBD1 identical over 9 bases. CDR1 and CDR2 from the germline V gene are MNHEY and SVGEGT. V gave up 2 bases and J gave up 3 bases; unmatched junction bases: 7. The CDR3 extends over 16 amino acids. The CDR3 nucleotides read TGTGCCAGCAGTTACGAGACAGGGGGTCCGGACACTGAAGCTTTCTTT. It yields the protein CASSYETGGPDTEAFF.

V is TRBV4-2 and J is TRBJ2-5; D is unclear. V lost 6 bases to trimming and J lost 1 base, with 12 bases between them. Germline lookup yields CDR1 LGHNA and CDR2 YNFKEQ. The CDR3 has 14 residues. CDR3 in amino acids: CASRRDSSQETQYF. The CDR3 DNA reads TGTGCCAGCAGGAGAGACTCATCCCAAGAGACCCAGTACTTC.

This clone was picked up one time. This sequence joins TRBV7-3 and TRBJ1-2; 7 positions match TRBD1. This CDR3 region has 13 residues. V was clipped by 5 bases and J by 4 bases; unmatched bases: 4. Germline CDR1 SGHTA, CDR2 FQGTGA. CDR3 in amino acids: CASSEPGGYGYTF. The CDR3, as DNA: TGTGCCAGCAGCGAACCAGGGGGCTATGGCTACACCTTC.

The chain couples TRBV25-1 to TRBJ2-1; a weak D match, TRBD1 (7 bases). The ends were cut back, 2 bases at V and 4 bases at J, with 9 bases in the middle. Germline CDR1 reads MGHDK; CDR2 reads SYGVNS. The CDR3 contains 14 residues. In nucleotides, the CDR3 is TGTGCCAGCAGTGAAGCGGGACAGTACAATGAGCAGTTCTTC. This sequence encodes CASSEAGQYNEQFF.

This clone occurred a few times. The V and J genes are TRBV28 and TRBJ1-5, with 10 bases identical to TRBD1. CDR1 MDHEN and CDR2 SYDVKM come from the germline V gene. After removal of 10 bases from V and 2 bases from J, the junction contained 5 bases not matched to a gene. The CDR3 covers 14 residues. The CDR3 spells CATSGTGGNQPQHF. In DNA, the CDR3 is TGTGCCACCTCAGGGACAGGGGGCAATCAGCCCCAGCATTTT.

This chain joins TRBV7-9 and TRBJ2-7, with 11 bases matching TRBD2. The CDR3 contains 15 residues. Germline V lookup: CDR1 SEHNR, CDR2 FQNEAQ (reference sequence). Trimming cost V 5 bases and J 4 bases; bases outside gene matches: 7. CDR3 amino acids: CASSPVGTSGYEQYF. The CDR3 coding sequence is TGTGCCAGCAGCCCGGTCGGGACTAGCGGATACGAGCAGTACTTC. The whole variable domain, remainder taken from reference TRBV7-9 and TRBJ2-7, is DTGVSQNPRHKITKRGQNVTFRCDPISEHNRLYWYRQTLGQGPEFLTYFQNEAQLEKSRLLSDRFSAERPKGSFSTLEIQRTEQGDSAMYLCASSPVGTSGYEQYFGPGTRLTVT.

The chain uses TRBV3-1 (or the pseudogene TRBV3-2) and TRBJ1-2, with D perhaps TRBD1 (5 bases). CDR1 is LGHDT, CDR2 YNNKEL, per germline (reference sequence). CDR3 length equals 15 residues. V was cut by 1 base and J by 1 base, with 10 bases left in between. The CDR3 DNA sequence: TGTGCCAGCAGCCAAGGACAGAATTATAACTATGGCTACACCTTC. It is translated as CASSQGQNYNYGYTF.

This clone was seen once. V and J are TRBV27 and TRBJ2-5, with TRBD2 as a possible D gene (7 bases). Germline loops: CDR1 MNHEY, CDR2 SMNVEV (reference sequence). The ends were cut back, 6 bases at V and 5 bases at J, with 19 bases in the middle. This CDR3 comprises 15 residues. DNA for the CDR3: TGTGCCAGCAGCCAGCCCCCGGGGGGCAAGGAGACCCAGTACTTC. This encodes CASSQPPGGKETQYF.

V gene TRBV12-1 combines with J gene TRBJ1-5; the table's D call, TRBD1, has no DNA check behind it. TRBV12-1 is marked as a pseudogene. The CDR3 runs to 15 residues. The CDR3 bases are TGTGCCAGCAGCGCCGACAGGGATAGCAATCAGCCCCAGCATTTT. Translation gives CASSADRDSNQPQHF.

The chain recombines TRBV12-5 with TRBJ1-2, with D tentatively TRBD1 (5 bases). The germline V gene has CDR1 LGHNT and CDR2 FRNRAP. The germline V and J ends were trimmed by 2 bases and 4 bases, with 8 bases remaining between them. The CDR3 is made up of 13 amino acids. The CDR3 DNA is TGTGCTAGTGGTTTGAGGGGTGGCTATGGCTACACCTTC. It is translated as CASGLRGGYGYTF.

This chain connects TRBV6-5 to TRBJ1-5; tentative D call: TRBD1 (6 bases). This CDR3 is 14 amino acids long. The germline V gene encodes CDR1 MNHEY and CDR2 SVGAGI. Trimming shortened V by 9 bases and J by 0 bases, and 12 bases separated the two germline ends. This CDR3 reads CASRQELSNQPQHF. The CDR3 region has the DNA TGTGCCAGTCGACAGGAACTTAGCAATCAGCCCCAGCATTTT.

This rearrangement joins TRBV18 to TRBJ2-5; D is unclear. V lost 0 bases and J lost 2, with 7 bases in between. The V gene's germline CDR1 is KGHSH and CDR2 LQKENI. CDR3 length: 14 amino acids. The CDR3 protein is CASSPPSMQETQYF. In DNA, the CDR3 is TGTGCCAGCTCACCACCTTCCATGCAAGAGACCCAGTACTTC.

The gene calls are TRBV6-6 and TRBJ2-7, with D possibly TRBD1 on 5 matching bases. The germline V and J ends were trimmed by 7 bases and 2 bases, with 12 bases remaining between them. CDR1 and CDR2 from the germline V gene are MNHNY and SVGAGI (reference sequence). This CDR3 spans 13 amino acids. DNA for the CDR3: TGTGCCAGCAACGGCGACAGAGCCTACGAGCAGTACTTC. Translation gives CASNGDRAYEQYF.

The J gene is TRBJ2-7, the V gene TRBV27; 8 positions agree with TRBD1. Germline lookup yields CDR1 MNHEY and CDR2 SMNVEV (reference sequence). CDR3 length: 15 residues. Unmatched junction bases numbered 9, after V lost 6 bases and J lost 2 bases. The CDR3: CASRKGGQATYEQYF. The CDR3 region has the DNA TGTGCCAGCAGAAAGGGGGGACAGGCAACCTACGAGCAGTACTTC.

The V and J genes are TRBV5-1 and TRBJ1-1; D remains unclear. This CDR3 comprises 15 residues. V was trimmed by 0 bases and J by 1 base, leaving 10 bases between them. CDR1 and CDR2 from the germline V gene are SGHRS and YFSETQ. Written as DNA, the CDR3 is TGCGCCAGCAGCTTGGCCCCAGGAACGAACACTGAAGCTTTCTTT. It translates to CASSLAPGTNTEAFF.

V usage is TRBV10-3 and J usage is TRBJ2-7; 10 bases agree with TRBD1. J was trimmed by 5 bases and V by 4 bases; bases with no gene match: 5. Germline CDR1 ENHRY, CDR2 SYGVKD. The CDR3 is 14 amino acids. The CDR3 sequence: CAISGTGTGDEQYF. The CDR3 DNA reads TGTGCCATCAGTGGGACCGGGACAGGGGACGAGCAGTACTTC.

V is TRBV27 and J is TRBJ1-1; 9 bases are a match to TRBD1. The germline gives CDR1 MNHEY, CDR2 SMNVEV (reference sequence). The CDR3 runs 14 residues. Trimming removed 6 bases from V and 3 bases from J; junction bases left unmatched: 5. DNA for the CDR3: TGTGCCAGCAGGGGGGACAGGGCCTACACTGAAGCTTTCTTT. This encodes CASRGDRAYTEAFF.

The rearrangement uses TRBV6-5 and TRBJ1-1; 7 bases fit TRBD1. The CDR3 runs 14 residues. Germline CDR1 is MNHEY and CDR2 is SVGAGI. V trimming: 4 bases; J trimming: 1 base; junction bases outside the gene matches: 3. CDR3 nucleotides: TGTGCCAGCAGTTCCCGACAGGGGAACACTGAAGCTTTCTTT. Protein product: CASSSRQGNTEAFF.

The chain carries TRBV7-2 and TRBJ2-7, with D possibly TRBD2 on 7 matching bases. CDR3 length: 18 amino acids. V shed 5 bases and J shed 4 bases, with 27 bases lying between them. Germline V gene sequence: CDR1 SGHTA, CDR2 FQGNSA. The CDR3 spells CASSPWEGSGKGGYEQYF. The CDR3 region has the DNA TGTGCCAGCAGCCCGTGGGAGGGAAGCGGGAAAGGGGGGTACGAGCAGTACTTC.